This passage covers 2 T cell receptor beta chains from one sample sequenced in a study of blood T cells in healthy people across ages (dated by TCRdb to the mid-2010s). To prepare the library, 5' RACE was applied. Sequencing instrument: Illumina HiSeq 2500. A second roughly 7 to 11 cycle PCR used a sample-barcoded 5' primer and a J-beta primer mix. Using fastp trimming at Q25 and MiXCR clonotype assembly, TCRdb reanalyzed the public sequencing data and kept in-frame beta chains. All rows with the same CDR3 protein become a single entry with the most common DNA and genes. For this sample the table gives 800,000 or so distinct CDR3 sequences, of which 20% to 30% were detected only once. Under 4.5% of the sample comes from the top ten. These data also featured in a second study, about T cells of mothers and their children.

Sequenced input: blood. These receptors all stem from a boy aged 10-17 years in good health.

There are many counts of this clonotype. The chain couples TRBV7-2 to TRBJ2-5, with 15 bases aligning to TRBD2. CDR1 is SGHTA and CDR2 is FQGNSA in the germline V gene. The trim removed 5 bases at V and 0 bases at J, leaving 7 bases unmatched. CDR3 length equals 18 residues. The CDR3 DNA reads as TGTGCCAGCAGCCTGGGGGGACTAGCGGGAGGAAACCAAGAGACCCAGTACTTC. Translation gives CASSLGGLAGGNQETQYF.

J is TRBJ2-5 and V is TRBV28; a weak D match, TRBD1 (6 bases). From germline, CDR1 is MDHEN and CDR2 SYDVKM. CDR3 size: 15 residues. Trimming shortened V by 6 bases and J by 3 bases, and 17 bases separated the two germline ends. In nucleotides, the CDR3 is TGTGCCAGCAGCTCCACTGCGACAGGTGAAGAGACCCAGTACTTC. Its protein is CASSSTATGEETQYF.